Sequencing of this TCR beta chain was carried out in a study of regulatory T cells in long-lasting Graves disease. Study overall: Freshly diagnosed Graves' patients had used antithyroid drugs for under 3 months.

Arm-PCR of CDR3 regions and iRepertoire HTBI primers were the basis on which TCR beta libraries were built. MiXCR was run by TCRdb on the multiplex PCR reads, yielding one entry per CDR3 protein. Among a few hundred thousand distinct CDR3 sequences listed, 14% were seen once. In germline, CDR1 is SNHLY, CDR2 FYNNEI. V lost 1 base and J lost 6; bases outside the gene matches: 10. The CDR3 loop spans 17 amino acids. Whole-study findings and limits: Accuracy may have been reduced by the small sample size.

This clonotype was detected many times. Its antigen is not identified. Time point: newly diagnosed GD, antithyroid drugs for less than 3 months. Scientists built the TCR library using RNA that was extracted from PBMCs. These data also formed part of another study, on T cells in Graves' hyperthyroidism and ophthalmopathy. That report adds: The majority of expanded thyroid clonotypes above 0.001 also appeared in blood.

The input for sequencing was peripheral blood mononuclear cells (PBMCs), taken at new diagnosis, from a patient treated with antithyroid drugs. The TCR originated in a woman in her 50s with Graves disease. The rearrangement links TRBV2 to TRBJ2-1; 9 bases line up with TRBD2. CDR3 amino acids: CASSEGQPGLAGNEQFF. For the CDR3, the DNA is TGTGCCAGCAGTGAAGGTCAGCCGGGACTAGCAGGCAATGAGCAGTTCTTC.